This T cell receptor (beta chain) was profiled in a study of T cell responses to AZD1222 COVID-19 vaccine. Sequencing used immunoSEQ multiplex PCR; TCRdb keeps in-frame clones, though not all of them. The sample contains some 55,000 clones, approximately 88% of which appear only once. Findings and limits, study-wide: Spike regions recognized by vaccine-associated CD4 TCRs spanned the protein, led by 160-218 and 743-854. Close to half of spike-specific TCRs reportedly recognize unmutated variant regions.

As for this clone: Its antigen remains unknown.

The germline V gene has CDR1 SGHRS and CDR2 YFSETQ. This CDR3 has 13 residues. V was cut by 0 bases and J by 4 bases, with 7 bases left in between. This sequence originates from an adult in good health. The sequenced sample was peripheral blood, obtained on day 0 of AZD1222 vaccination. The V and J genes are TRBV5-1 and TRBJ1-1, with D hard to call. CDR3 in amino acids: CASSLGTSTEAFF. CDR3 in DNA: TGCGCCAGCAGCTTGGGGACCTCCACTGAAGCTTTCTTT.